Listed below are T cell receptor beta chains from one sample, sequenced in a study of blood T cell repertoires in COVID-19. Profiled with immunoSEQ multiplex PCR; TCRdb holds only in-frame clones, not every one. This sample has roughly 130,000 clones, with about four fifths found just once. Sequencing used peripheral blood. All receptors derive from a woman in her twenties or thirties who had recovered from COVID-19. Both conserved end residues are part of each CDR3. Each record gives: V gene, J gene, CDR3 protein.

TRBV5-5	TRBJ2-6	CASSLKRNSPSGANVLTF
TRBV6-1	TRBJ2-5	CASSEGGGQETQYF
TRBV25-1	TRBJ1-2	CASSEWAGNYGYTF
TRBV19	TRBJ1-1	CASMAGLRTEAFF
TRBV6-5	TRBJ2-7	CASSYRDRGSEQYF
TRBV5-1	TRBJ1-4	CASSFMGAGNEKLFF
TRBV27	TRBJ1-4	CASSSQGAREKLFF
TRBV6-2/TRBV6-3	TRBJ2-4	CASSYTPGLIAKNIQYF
TRBV7-3	TRBJ2-1	CASSPGYNEQFF
TRBV29-1	TRBJ2-4	CSVARTPGNIQYF
TRBV6-5	TRBJ1-1	CASRGTGTAGLGAFF
TRBV19	TRBJ2-5	CASSIATSGGGRQETQYF
TRBV10-2	TRBJ1-5	CASSETWDSYSNQPQHF
TRBV7-9	TRBJ2-1	CASSSIQGRVHEQFF
TRBV5-1	TRBJ2-2	CASSLLAGADTGELFF
TRBV4-1	TRBJ1-1	CASSQAGSVGTEAFF
TRBV7-8	TRBJ2-3	CASSYIPGVTDTQYF
TRBV9	TRBJ2-2	CASRAGTGGELFF
TRBV4-2	TRBJ2-7	CASSQDLEDSYEQYF
TRBV6-2/TRBV6-3	TRBJ2-1	CASSVQILYNEQFF
TRBV7-3	TRBJ2-7	CASSRGTGVDEQYF
TRBV27	TRBJ1-5	CASSSLNQPQHF
TRBV24-1	TRBJ2-3	CATSDSLEGGTDTQYF
TRBV15	TRBJ1-1	CATRSDRLPRGVLLETEAFF
TRBV19	TRBJ2-4	CASSPSGGQGNIQYF
TRBV3-1/TRBV3-2	TRBJ2-7	CASSQAGGTSGRGEQYF
TRBV27	TRBJ2-4	CASSGTGLAKNIQYF
TRBV29-1	TRBJ2-7	CSASIDKRELPYEQYF
TRBV6-1	TRBJ1-4	CASSEMDTATNEKLFF
TRBV7-8	TRBJ1-3	CASSLDRQSSGNTIYF
TRBV4-1	TRBJ1-1	CASSQAMGGATEAFF
TRBV5-6	TRBJ2-7	CASSLSGRAIYEQYF
TRBV7-3	TRBJ2-1	CASSLGAYNEQFF
TRBV27	TRBJ1-5	CASSSGIHQPQHF
TRBV7-9	TRBJ2-7	CASSLGDRSYEQYF
TRBV3-1/TRBV3-2	TRBJ2-2	CASSQGTSGGIGELFF
TRBV29-1	TRBJ1-5	CSVSTGFLGNQPQHF
TRBV6-2/TRBV6-3	TRBJ2-1	CASSAVETHNEQFF
TRBV4-2	TRBJ1-2	CASSRQGPDYGYTF
TRBV3-1/TRBV3-2	TRBJ1-2	CASSQDLRGYTF
TRBV29-1	TRBJ1-1	CSVGGQGTEAFF
TRBV7-9	TRBJ2-3	CASSLGAGRALDTQYF
TRBV7-8	TRBJ1-6	CASSSRARGGESSPLHF
TRBV20-1	TRBJ1-4	CSASGAQVNNEKLFF